This T cell receptor (beta chain) emerged from a study of cytomegalovirus exposure and HLA in healthy donors. General study points: The study recorded 164 TCR beta chains that were cytomegalovirus-associated. According to a later analysis, TCR clusters from the first cohort tended to co-occur in the roughly 130 validation repertoires. Using the classifier, cytomegalovirus status was reportedly diagnosed with high specificity and sensitivity.

As for this clone: The antigen remains undetermined.

The CDR3 sequence is 15 residues long. Trimming cost V 0 bases and J 4 bases, with 12 bases left between them. Germline CDR1 LGHNA, CDR2 YSLEER. Clones were sequenced by immunoSEQ multiplex PCR, and TCRdb holds only the in-frame ones, with some missing. The sample yields about 50,000 clones, 92% seen once. This receptor was taken from a man aged 18 to 35 in good health and CMV-seronegative. The chain uses TRBV4-3 and TRBJ1-2; D call uncertain. Sequencing used PBMCs. The CDR3 loop reads CASSQDRTTTYGYTF. In nucleotides, the CDR3 is TGCGCCAGCAGCCAAGACAGGACTACCACCTATGGCTACACCTTC.